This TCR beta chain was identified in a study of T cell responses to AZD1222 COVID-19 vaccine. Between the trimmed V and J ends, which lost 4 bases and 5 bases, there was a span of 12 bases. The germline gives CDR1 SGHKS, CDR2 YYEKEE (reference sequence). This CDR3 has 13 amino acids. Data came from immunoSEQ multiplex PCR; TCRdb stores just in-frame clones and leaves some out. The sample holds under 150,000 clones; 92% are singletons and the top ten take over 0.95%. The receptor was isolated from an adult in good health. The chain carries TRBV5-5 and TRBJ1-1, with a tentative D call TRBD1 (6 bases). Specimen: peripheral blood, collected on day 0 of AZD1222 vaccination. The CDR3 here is CASSLTGKTEAFF. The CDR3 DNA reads TGTGCCAGCAGCCTTACAGGGAAAACTGAAGCTTTCTTT.